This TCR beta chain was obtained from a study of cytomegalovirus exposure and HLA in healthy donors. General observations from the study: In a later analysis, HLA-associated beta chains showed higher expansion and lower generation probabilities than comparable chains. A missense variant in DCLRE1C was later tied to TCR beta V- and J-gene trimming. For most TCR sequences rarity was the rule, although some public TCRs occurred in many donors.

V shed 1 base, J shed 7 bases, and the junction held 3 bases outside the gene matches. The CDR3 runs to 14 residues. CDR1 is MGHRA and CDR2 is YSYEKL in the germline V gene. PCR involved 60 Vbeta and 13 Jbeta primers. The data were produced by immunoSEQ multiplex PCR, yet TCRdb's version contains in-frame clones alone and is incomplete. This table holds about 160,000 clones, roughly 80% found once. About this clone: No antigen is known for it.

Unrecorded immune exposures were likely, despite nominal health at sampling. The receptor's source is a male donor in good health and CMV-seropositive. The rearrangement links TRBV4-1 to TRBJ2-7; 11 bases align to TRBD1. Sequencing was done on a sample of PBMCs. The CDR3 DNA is TGCGCCAGCAGCCAAGCGGGACAGGGGGAAGAGCAGTACTTC. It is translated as CASSQAGQGEEQYF.